Given below is one T cell receptor beta chain in context. This clonotype was seen once. Its antigen has not been determined. No quality values exist for individual bases; no much larger clone is one base distant. The data stem from a study of blood T cells in healthy people across ages (dated by TCRdb to the mid-2010s). With respect to the entire study: In model experiments, template switching captured roughly one uniquely barcoded TCR beta cDNA molecule for every two T cells. Donors were grouped into four age groups: young (average roughly 15 years), middle-aged (over 35), aged (about 60) and long-lived (around 80). Using deep sequencing normalized with unique cDNA molecular identifiers, the study measured how TCR beta repertoire diversity changes with age. To avoid experimental bias, donors of different ages were spread randomly across the sequencing lanes. Two additional independent replicas of 1 million unique cDNA reads from the same blood draw were analyzed for two donors (one aged 18 to 30 and one aged 80 or older).

Study-wide conclusions, independent of this receptor: Compared with the aged group, the long-lived group had more naive CD4+ T cells, fewer expanded clones and increased TCR diversity, a pattern suggesting age selection. Because profiling used bulk unsorted PBMCs, naive and antigen-experienced compartments could not be compared conclusively. The CMV infection status of donors was not known, potentially confounding age-related changes in expanded clonotypes. Estimates of total diversity from one million sequenced T cells were regarded as lower bounds and underestimates. The percentage of naive T cells measured by flow cytometry correlated strongly with observed TCR beta diversity. Observed TCR beta diversity per million T cells fell roughly linearly with age, and a significant reduction was already apparent by age around 36.

The donors were under 40 Caucasian individuals from Russia, aged roughly 6 to 90 years, who were systemically healthy. Each donor gave about 9.2 milliliters of peripheral blood, drawn into EDTA-treated Vacutainer tubes. Ficoll-Paque density-gradient centrifugation was used to isolate PBMCs, with at least 7 million per sample. Total RNA, at least 6 micrograms per sample, was extracted from PBMCs with Trizol reagent. Naive CD45RAhigh/CD27high T cell percentages were measured by flow cytometry on a PBMC aliquot from every donor. The germline V gene sets CDR1 to MDHEN and CDR2 to SYDVKM. V is trimmed back by 11 bases and J by 5 bases, and the junction contains 12 bases that no gene match accounts for. The CDR3 sequence holds 13 residues, the cysteine and phenylalanine included. CDR3 DNA is the only sequence kept; it has 39 bases, read in frame from the first base. Library generation was performed with 5' RACE. Sequencing instrument: Illumina HiSeq 2500. A second PCR of 7 to 11 cycles was performed with a sample-barcoded 5' primer and a J-beta primer mix. Each TCR beta cDNA molecule received a unique molecular identifier from a template-switch 5' adaptor carrying 12 random nucleotides. At least 2.5 million CDR3-containing paired-end reads were obtained from each sample. First-strand cDNA was synthesized from all RNA with the Mint cDNA synthesis kit, primed by a TRBC-specific oligonucleotide. After uracil-DNA glycosylase treatment, a first 18-cycle PCR used universal primers M1SS and BC2_uni_R on all cDNA. Concerning the study's data processing: Normalization of each sample was performed by random selection of 1 million high-quality reads, each carrying a distinct molecular identifier. Instead of being binned into consensus sequences, reads that shared molecular identifiers were thrown out. MiTCR, with a Q25 quality threshold and the strictest error-elimination algorithm, was used for CDR3 identification, clonotype clustering and error correction. A nonparametric unseen species model using Euler transformation provided a lower-bound estimate of total TCR beta diversity. The public reads were run again by TCRdb, first through fastp at Q25 and then through MiXCR, and only productive beta chains were kept. Every entry covers one CDR3 protein and lists the most common genes and DNA from its rows. In this record, the V and J calls reflect TCRdb's handling and not the investigators' own analysis. In this sample the table shows 780,000 or so distinct CDR3 sequences, roughly three fifths of which occur a single time. The ten largest clones represent roughly 25% of the sample.

The TCR originated in a man aged 35-49 years in good health. In this chain, TRBV28 is recombined with TRBJ2-7; TRBD2 fits 7 bases in the junction. The sequenced sample was blood. The base sequence is TGTGCCGGCCGTGGGAGGGTTTACGACGAGCAGTACTTC. This sequence encodes CAGRGRVYDEQYF. The reference TRBV28 and TRBJ2-7 proteins fill in what lies around the CDR3, so the full variable domain reads DVKVTQSSRYLVKRTGEKVFLECVQDMDHENMFWYRQDPGLGLRLIYFSYDVKMKEKGDIPEGYSVSREKKERFSLILESASTNQTSMYLCAGRGRVYDEQYFGPGTRLTVT.